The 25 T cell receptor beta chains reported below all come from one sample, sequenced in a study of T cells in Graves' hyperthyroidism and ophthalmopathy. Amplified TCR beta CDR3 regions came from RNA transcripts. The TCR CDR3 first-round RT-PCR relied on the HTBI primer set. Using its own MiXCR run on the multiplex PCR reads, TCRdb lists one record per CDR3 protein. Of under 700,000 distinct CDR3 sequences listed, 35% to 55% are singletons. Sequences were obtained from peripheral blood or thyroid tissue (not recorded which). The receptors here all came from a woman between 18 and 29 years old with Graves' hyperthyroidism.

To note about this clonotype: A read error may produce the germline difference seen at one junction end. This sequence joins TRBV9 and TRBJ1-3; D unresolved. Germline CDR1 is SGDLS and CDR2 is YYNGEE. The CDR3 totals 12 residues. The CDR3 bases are TGTGCCAGCAGCGGCCGAAGAAACACCACATATTTT. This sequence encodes CASSGRRNTTYF.

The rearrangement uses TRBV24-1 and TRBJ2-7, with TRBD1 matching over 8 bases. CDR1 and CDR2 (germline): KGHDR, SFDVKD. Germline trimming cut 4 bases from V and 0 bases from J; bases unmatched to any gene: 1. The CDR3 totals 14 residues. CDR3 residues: CATSDTGGSYEQYF. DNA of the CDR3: TGTGCCACCAGTGACACAGGGGGCTCCTACGAGCAGTACTTC.

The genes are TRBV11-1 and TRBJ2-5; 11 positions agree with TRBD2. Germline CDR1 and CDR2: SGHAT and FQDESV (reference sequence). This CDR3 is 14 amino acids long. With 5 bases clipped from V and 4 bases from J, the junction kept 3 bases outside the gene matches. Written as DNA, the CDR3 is TGTGCCAGCAGCCACCTAGCGGGAGGAGAGACCCAGTACTTC. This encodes CASSHLAGGETQYF.

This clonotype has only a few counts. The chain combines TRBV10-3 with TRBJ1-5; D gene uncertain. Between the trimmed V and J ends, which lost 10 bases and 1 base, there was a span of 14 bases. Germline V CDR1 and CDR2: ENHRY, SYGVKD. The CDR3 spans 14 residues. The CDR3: CASRSGGSNQPQHF. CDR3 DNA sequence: TGTGCCAGCAGAAGTGGCGGGAGCAATCAGCCCCAGCATTTT.

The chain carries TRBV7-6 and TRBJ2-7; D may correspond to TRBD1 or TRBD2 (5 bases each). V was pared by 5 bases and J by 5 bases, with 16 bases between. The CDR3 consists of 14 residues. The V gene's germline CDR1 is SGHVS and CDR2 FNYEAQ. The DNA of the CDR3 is TGTGCCAGCAGCGGGACCTTTAAGGCCAACGAGCAGTACTTC. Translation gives CASSGTFKANEQYF.

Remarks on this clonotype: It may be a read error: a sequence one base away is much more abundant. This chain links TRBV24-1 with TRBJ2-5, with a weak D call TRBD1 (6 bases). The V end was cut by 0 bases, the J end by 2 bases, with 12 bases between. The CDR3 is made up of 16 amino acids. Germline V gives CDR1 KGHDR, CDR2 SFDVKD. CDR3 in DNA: TGTGCCACCAGTGATTTGTCAGGGGTTGGACAAGAGACCCAGTACTTC. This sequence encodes CATSDLSGVGQETQYF.

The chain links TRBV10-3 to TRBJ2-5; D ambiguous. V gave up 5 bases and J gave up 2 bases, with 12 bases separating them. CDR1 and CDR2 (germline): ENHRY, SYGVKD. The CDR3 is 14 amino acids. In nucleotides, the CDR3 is TGTGCCATCAGTTACGGGCCAGAGCAAGAGACCCAGTACTTC. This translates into CAISYGPEQETQYF.

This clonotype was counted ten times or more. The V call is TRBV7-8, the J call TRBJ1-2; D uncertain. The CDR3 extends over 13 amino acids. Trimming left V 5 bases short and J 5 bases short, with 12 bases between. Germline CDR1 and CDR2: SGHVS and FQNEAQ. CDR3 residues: CASSPQTGYGYTF. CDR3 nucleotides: TGTGCCAGCAGCCCCCAAACGGGATATGGCTACACCTTC.

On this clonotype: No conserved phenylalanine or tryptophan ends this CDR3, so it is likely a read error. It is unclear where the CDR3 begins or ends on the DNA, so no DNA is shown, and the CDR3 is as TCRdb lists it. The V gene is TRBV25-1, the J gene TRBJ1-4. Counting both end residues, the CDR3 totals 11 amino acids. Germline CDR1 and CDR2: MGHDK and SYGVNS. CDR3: CASSEFGREGL.

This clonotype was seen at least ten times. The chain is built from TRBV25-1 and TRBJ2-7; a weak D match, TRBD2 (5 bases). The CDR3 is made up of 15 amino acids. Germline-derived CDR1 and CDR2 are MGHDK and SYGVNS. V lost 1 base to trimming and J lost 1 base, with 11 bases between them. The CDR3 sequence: CASSESTTESYEQYF. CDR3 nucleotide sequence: TGTGCCAGCAGTGAATCGACTACGGAGTCCTACGAGCAGTACTTC.

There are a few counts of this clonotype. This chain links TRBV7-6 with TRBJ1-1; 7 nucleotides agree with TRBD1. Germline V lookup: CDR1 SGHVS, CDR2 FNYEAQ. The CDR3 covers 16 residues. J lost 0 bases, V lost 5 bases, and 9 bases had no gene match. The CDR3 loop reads CASSPRQGFMNTEAFF. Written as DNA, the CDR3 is TGTGCCAGCAGCCCGCGACAGGGCTTCATGAACACTGAAGCTTTCTTT.

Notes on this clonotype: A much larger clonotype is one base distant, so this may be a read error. CDR3 residues: CASSLPASETQYF. CDR3 in DNA: TGTGCCAGCAGCTTGCCGGCTAGCGAGACCCAGTACTTC. V and J are TRBV7-2 and TRBJ2-5; a possible D gene is TRBD2 (5 bases). Germline loops: CDR1 SGHTA, CDR2 FQGNSA. The CDR3 extends over 13 amino acids. Between the trimmed V and J ends, which lost 3 bases and 5 bases, there was a span of 10 bases.

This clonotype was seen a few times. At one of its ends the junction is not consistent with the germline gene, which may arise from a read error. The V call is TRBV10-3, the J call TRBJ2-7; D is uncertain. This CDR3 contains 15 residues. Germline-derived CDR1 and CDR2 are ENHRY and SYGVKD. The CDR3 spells CASSGYSDSSYEQYF. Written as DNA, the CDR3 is TGTGCCAGCAGTGGGTACAGCGATAGCTCCTACGAGCAGTACTTC.

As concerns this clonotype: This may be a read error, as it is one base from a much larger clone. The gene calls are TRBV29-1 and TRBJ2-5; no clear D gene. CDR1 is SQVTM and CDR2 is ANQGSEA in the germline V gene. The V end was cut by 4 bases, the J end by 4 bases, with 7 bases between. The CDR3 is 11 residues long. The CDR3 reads CSVAPRETQYF. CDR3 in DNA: TGCAGCGTTGCCCCTAGAGAGACCCAGTACTTC.

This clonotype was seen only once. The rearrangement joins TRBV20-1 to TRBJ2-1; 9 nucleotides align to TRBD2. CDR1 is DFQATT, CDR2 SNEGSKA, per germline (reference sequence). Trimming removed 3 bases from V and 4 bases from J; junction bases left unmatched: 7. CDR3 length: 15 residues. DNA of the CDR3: TGCAGTGCTAGTCCCGCGGGAGGGCCGTACAATGAGCAGTTCTTC. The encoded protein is CSASPAGGPYNEQFF.

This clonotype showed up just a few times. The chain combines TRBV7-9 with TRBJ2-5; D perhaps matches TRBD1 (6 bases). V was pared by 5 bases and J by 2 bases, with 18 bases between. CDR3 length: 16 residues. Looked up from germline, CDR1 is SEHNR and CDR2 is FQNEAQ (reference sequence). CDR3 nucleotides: TGTGCCAGCAGCCCCCGGACAGCCACCACTCAAGAGACCCAGTACTTC. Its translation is CASSPRTATTQETQYF.

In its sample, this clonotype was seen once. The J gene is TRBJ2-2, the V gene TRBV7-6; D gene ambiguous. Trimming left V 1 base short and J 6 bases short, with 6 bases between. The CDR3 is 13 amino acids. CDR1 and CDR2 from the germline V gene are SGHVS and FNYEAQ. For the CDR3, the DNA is TGTGCCAGCAGCTTAGTTGGGCCCGGGGAGCTGTTTTTT. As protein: CASSLVGPGELFF.

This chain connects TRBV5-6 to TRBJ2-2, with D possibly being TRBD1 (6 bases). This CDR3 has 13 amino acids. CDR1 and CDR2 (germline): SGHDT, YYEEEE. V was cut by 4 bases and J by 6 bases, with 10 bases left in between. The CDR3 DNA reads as TGTGCCAGCAGCAAACAGGGTCCCGGGGAGCTGTTTTTT. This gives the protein CASSKQGPGELFF.

This chain's CDR3 is CASTFQYF. Written as DNA, the CDR3 is TGTGCCAGCACTTTTCAGTATTTT. This sequence joins TRBV2 and TRBJ2-3; D gene uncertain. Germline CDR1 reads SNHLY; CDR2 reads FYNNEI. The CDR3 has 8 residues. V was trimmed by 7 bases and J by 12 bases, leaving 5 bases between them.

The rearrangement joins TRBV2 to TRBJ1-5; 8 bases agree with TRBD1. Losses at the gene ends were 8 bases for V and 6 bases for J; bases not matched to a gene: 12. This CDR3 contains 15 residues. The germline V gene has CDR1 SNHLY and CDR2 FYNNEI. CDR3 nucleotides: TGTGCCAGCTCACCACCGGACAGGGTTGGTCAGCCCCAGCATTTT. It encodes CASSPPDRVGQPQHF. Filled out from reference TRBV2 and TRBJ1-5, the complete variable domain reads EPEVTQTPSHQVTQMGQEVILRCVPISNHLYFYWYRQILGQKVEFLVSFYNNEISEKSEIFDDQFSVERPDGSNFTLKIRSTKLEDSAMYFCASSPPDRVGQPQHFGDGTRLSIL.

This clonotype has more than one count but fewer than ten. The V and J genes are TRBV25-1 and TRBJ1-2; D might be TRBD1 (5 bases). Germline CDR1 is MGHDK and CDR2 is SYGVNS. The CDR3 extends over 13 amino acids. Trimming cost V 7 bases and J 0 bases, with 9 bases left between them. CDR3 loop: CASTRQSNYGYTF. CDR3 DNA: TGTGCCAGCACCCGACAGTCTAACTATGGCTACACCTTC.

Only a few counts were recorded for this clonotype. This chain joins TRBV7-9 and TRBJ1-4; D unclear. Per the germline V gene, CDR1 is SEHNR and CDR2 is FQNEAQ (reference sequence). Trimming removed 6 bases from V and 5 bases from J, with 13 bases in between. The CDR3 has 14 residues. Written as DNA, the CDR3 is TGTGCCAGCAGTCGGGAGGCGCTAAATGAAAAACTGTTTTTT. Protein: CASSREALNEKLFF.

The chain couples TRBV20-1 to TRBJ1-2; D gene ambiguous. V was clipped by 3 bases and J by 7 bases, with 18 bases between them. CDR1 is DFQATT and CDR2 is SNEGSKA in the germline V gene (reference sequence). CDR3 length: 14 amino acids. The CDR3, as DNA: TGCAGTGCTAGCGATACAACTTGGGCCTCTGGCTACACCTTC. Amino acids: CSASDTTWASGYTF.

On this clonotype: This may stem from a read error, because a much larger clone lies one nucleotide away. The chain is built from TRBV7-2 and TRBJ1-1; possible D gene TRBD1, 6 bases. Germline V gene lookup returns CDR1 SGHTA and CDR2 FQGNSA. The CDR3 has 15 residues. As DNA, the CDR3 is TGTGCCGGCAGCTCGGGGGGGGCGAAGAGCACTGAAGCTTTCTTT. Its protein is CAGSSGGAKSTEAFF.

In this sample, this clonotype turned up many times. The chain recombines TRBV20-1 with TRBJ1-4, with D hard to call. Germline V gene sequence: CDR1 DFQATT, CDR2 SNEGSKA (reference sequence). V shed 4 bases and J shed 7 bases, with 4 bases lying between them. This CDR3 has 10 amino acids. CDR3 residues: CSAKSEKLFF. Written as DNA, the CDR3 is TGCAGTGCTAAGAGTGAAAAACTGTTTTTT.